A selection of T cell receptor beta chains follows, all from one sample in a study of cytomegalovirus exposure and HLA in healthy donors. TCRdb keeps only in-frame clones here, not all; method: immunoSEQ multiplex PCR. This sample has about 91,000 clones, with about 89% found just once. The sequencing input was PBMCs. The receptors stem from a man aged 25-40 years in good health and CMV-seropositive. The CDR3 runs from the conserved cysteine through the conserved F or W. D genes are given only for firm matches. Rows give clone size only sometimes, using once, few, many, or a class for an expanded clone.

v_gene: TRBV2
d_gene: TRBD2
abundance: .
j_gene: TRBJ2-5
CDR3aa: CASSGITSGITETQYF
CDR3nt: TGTGCCAGCAGTGGTATTACTAGCGGGATTACAGAGACCCAGTACTTC

v_gene: TRBV7-8
d_gene: TRBD1
abundance: .
j_gene: TRBJ2-2
CDR3aa: CASSSTRTGNTGELFF
CDR3nt: TGTGCCAGCAGCTCAACCAGGACAGGGAACACCGGGGAGCTGTTTTTT

v_gene: TRBV18
d_gene: TRBD1
abundance: .
j_gene: TRBJ2-1
CDR3aa: CASSPGQATYNEQFF
CDR3nt: TGTGCCAGCTCACCAGGACAGGCAACGTACAATGAGCAGTTCTTC

v_gene: TRBV10-3
d_gene: TRBD1
abundance: .
j_gene: TRBJ2-2
CDR3aa: CAIRHGQGDTGELFF
CDR3nt: TGTGCCATCAGACATGGACAGGGAGACACCGGGGAGCTGTTTTTT

v_gene: TRBV5-4
d_gene: .
abundance: .
j_gene: TRBJ2-3
CDR3aa: CASSLGGGTDTQYF
CDR3nt: TGTGCCAGCAGCTTGGGGGGGGGCACAGATACGCAGTATTTT

v_gene: TRBV5-1
d_gene: .
abundance: .
j_gene: TRBJ2-7
CDR3aa: CASSPEESAGYPLIKEQYF
CDR3nt: TGCGCCAGCAGCCCGGAGGAGTCGGCGGGTTATCCTCTTATTAAGGAGCAGTACTTC

v_gene: TRBV5-6
d_gene: .
abundance: .
j_gene: TRBJ1-5
CDR3aa: CASSPGPGEDQPQHF
CDR3nt: TGTGCCAGCAGCCCGGGTCCCGGGGAGGATCAGCCCCAGCATTTT

v_gene: TRBV12-5
d_gene: TRBD2
abundance: few
j_gene: TRBJ2-6
CDR3aa: CASGLTYAGEREGANVLTF
CDR3nt: TGTGCTAGTGGTCTCACCTACGCGGGAGAACGGGAGGGGGCCAACGTCCTGACTTTC

v_gene: TRBV20-1
d_gene: .
abundance: .
j_gene: TRBJ2-7
CDR3aa: CSARDYYEQYF
CDR3nt: TGCAGTGCTAGAGACTACTACGAGCAGTACTTC

v_gene: TRBV5-1
d_gene: TRBD1
abundance: once
j_gene: TRBJ2-7
CDR3aa: CASSRGTGLEDEQYF
CDR3nt: TGCGCCAGCAGCAGAGGGACAGGCCTTGAAGACGAGCAGTACTTC

v_gene: TRBV14
d_gene: TRBD2
abundance: .
j_gene: TRBJ2-1
CDR3aa: CASSQVGAGYYNEQFF
CDR3nt: TGTGCCAGCAGCCAAGTTGGAGCGGGATACTACAATGAGCAGTTCTTC

v_gene: TRBV9
d_gene: TRBD1
abundance: .
j_gene: TRBJ1-4
CDR3aa: CASSGGTANEKLFF
CDR3nt: TGTGCCAGCAGCGGAGGGACAGCTAATGAAAAACTGTTTTTT

v_gene: TRBV7-9
d_gene: .
abundance: .
j_gene: TRBJ2-3
CDR3aa: CASSLGQASTDTQYF
CDR3nt: TGTGCCAGCAGCCTTGGACAAGCTAGCACAGATACGCAGTATTTT

v_gene: TRBV28
d_gene: .
abundance: .
j_gene: TRBJ1-5
CDR3aa: CASAFTAGNQPQHF
CDR3nt: TGTGCCAGCGCCTTCACGGCAGGGAATCAGCCCCAGCATTTT

v_gene: TRBV6-5
d_gene: .
abundance: .
j_gene: TRBJ2-5
CDR3aa: CASRFLREKQETQYF
CDR3nt: TGTGCCAGCAGATTCCTCCGGGAGAAACAAGAGACCCAGTACTTC

v_gene: TRBV6-1
d_gene: TRBD2
abundance: .
j_gene: TRBJ2-1
CDR3aa: CASSEAGGLAGHEQFF
CDR3nt: TGTGCCAGCAGTGAGGCGGGGGGACTAGCGGGCCATGAGCAGTTCTTC

v_gene: TRBV18
d_gene: .
abundance: .
j_gene: TRBJ1-2
CDR3aa: CASSPPNMAGVGYTF
CDR3nt: TGTGCCAGCTCACCACCGAACATGGCAGGGGTCGGCTACACCTTC

v_gene: TRBV28
d_gene: TRBD2
abundance: .
j_gene: TRBJ2-7
CDR3aa: CASSWTSGEYEQYF
CDR3nt: TGTGCCAGCAGTTGGACTAGCGGGGAATACGAGCAGTACTTC

v_gene: TRBV5-4
d_gene: TRBD2
abundance: .
j_gene: TRBJ2-2
CDR3aa: CASSSGTSGSAGELFF
CDR3nt: TGTGCCAGCAGCTCCGGGACTAGCGGGAGTGCCGGGGAGCTGTTTTTT

v_gene: TRBV5-6
d_gene: .
abundance: .
j_gene: TRBJ2-5
CDR3aa: CASSAGHPQETQYF
CDR3nt: TGTGCCAGCAGCGCGGGCCATCCACAAGAGACCCAGTACTTC

v_gene: TRBV10-1
d_gene: .
abundance: .
j_gene: TRBJ1-3
CDR3aa: CASSDRLRSGNTIYF
CDR3nt: TGCGCCAGCAGTGATCGGTTACGCTCTGGAAACACCATATATTTT

v_gene: TRBV5-4
d_gene: TRBD2
abundance: few
j_gene: TRBJ2-1
CDR3aa: CASSLTSGRGEQFF
CDR3nt: TGTGCCAGCAGCTTGACTAGCGGGAGAGGCGAGCAGTTCTTC

v_gene: TRBV6-5
d_gene: .
abundance: .
j_gene: TRBJ1-1
CDR3aa: CASSYSHGNTEAFF
CDR3nt: TGTGCCAGCAGTTACTCGCACGGGAACACTGAAGCTTTCTTT

v_gene: TRBV27
d_gene: TRBD2
abundance: .
j_gene: TRBJ2-2
CDR3aa: CASRLLAGVSAGELFF
CDR3nt: TGTGCCAGCAGGCTACTAGCGGGAGTGAGTGCCGGGGAGCTGTTTTTT

v_gene: TRBV10-3
d_gene: TRBD2
abundance: .
j_gene: TRBJ2-1
CDR3aa: CAISGGLAGAPNEQFF
CDR3nt: TGTGCCATCAGTGGAGGACTAGCGGGAGCACCCAATGAGCAGTTCTTC

v_gene: TRBV30
d_gene: TRBD1
abundance: .
j_gene: TRBJ2-7
CDR3aa: CAWSVQGIYEQYF
CDR3nt: TGTGCCTGGAGTGTACAGGGGATCTACGAGCAGTACTTC